The source of this T cell receptor (beta chain) is a study of blood T cell repertoires in COVID-19. The germline V and J ends were trimmed by 2 bases and 0 bases, with 8 bases remaining between them. Germline CDR1 MNHEY, CDR2 SMNVEV (reference sequence). The CDR3 is 15 residues long. Libraries were prepared by immunoSEQ multiplex PCR; TCRdb keeps only in-frame clonotypes and omits some of them. The profile shows 300,000 to 350,000 clones, roughly 90% of them singletons. V usage is TRBV27 and J usage is TRBJ1-5; no clear D gene. This sequence was found in a woman aged 25 to 45 who had been exposed to COVID-19. The specimen was PBMCs or T cells enriched from blood (not recorded which). CDR3 coding DNA: TGTGCCAGCAGTTTAGGAGGATATAGCAATCAGCCCCAGCATTTT. It yields the protein CASSLGGYSNQPQHF.